These 21 T cell receptor beta chains originate from one sample sequenced in a study of blood T cell repertoires in COVID-19. Produced via immunoSEQ multiplex PCR; TCRdb's table is partial and in-frame only. The sample records 300,000 to 350,000 clones, 88% being singletons. Sequenced sample: peripheral blood. These receptors were collected from a woman aged 70-85 years with COVID-19, enrolled during active disease.

The chain joins TRBV2 to TRBJ1-5, with D possibly matching TRBD1 (6 bases). The germline gives CDR1 SNHLY, CDR2 FYNNEI. The CDR3 has 15 amino acids. V gave up 8 bases and J gave up 1 base, with 15 bases separating them. The CDR3 is CASGGADRSNQPQHF. CDR3 DNA sequence: TGTGCCAGCGGGGGGGCAGATCGAAGCAATCAGCCCCAGCATTTT.

The chain is built from TRBV2 and TRBJ2-5, with 12 positions matching TRBD2. Germline CDR1 and CDR2: SNHLY and FYNNEI. The CDR3 is 14 amino acids. CDR3 bases: TGTGGAACTAGCGGGGGGACGTACCAAGAGACCCAGTACTTC. It encodes CGTSGGTYQETQYF.

This chain connects TRBV18 to TRBJ1-5; perhaps TRBD1 as D (5 bases). V gave up 4 bases and J gave up 2 bases, with 18 bases separating them. The CDR3 is 17 amino acids. CDR1 is KGHSH and CDR2 is LQKENI in the germline V gene. CDR3 sequence (DNA): TGTGCCAGCTCACTATCGACAGTCTACGCGGGCAATCAGCCCCAGCATTTT. Amino acids: CASSLSTVYAGNQPQHF.

The DNA of the CDR3 is TGTGCCAGCAGCGTAGAAAACGGGGGAAACACCATATATTTT. Protein product: CASSVENGGNTIYF. The chain employs TRBV9 and TRBJ1-3, with D uncertain. Deletions cut 0 bases from V and 4 bases from J, with 8 bases between. Per germline, CDR1 SGDLS and CDR2 YYNGEE. CDR3 length: 14 residues. The variable domain in full, with the rest retrieved from reference TRBV9 and TRBJ1-3, is DSGVTQTPKHLITATGQRVTLRCSPRSGDLSVYWYQQSLDQGLQFLIQYYNGEERAKGNILERFSAQQFPDLHSELNLSSLELGDSALYFCASSVENGGNTIYFGEGSWLTVV.

The genes are TRBV19 and TRBJ1-5; the D gene is possibly TRBD1 (5 bases). V gave up 5 bases and J gave up 0 bases, with 11 bases separating them. This CDR3 comprises 15 residues. Germline V gene data show CDR1 as LNHDA and CDR2 as SQIVND (reference sequence). CDR3 sequence (DNA): TGTGCCAGTAGTGTCACAGGTCATAGCAATCAGCCCCAGCATTTT. Protein: CASSVTGHSNQPQHF. Based on the CDR3 plus reference TRBV19 and TRBJ1-5, the full variable domain is DGGITQSPKYLFRKEGQNVTLSCEQNLNHDAMYWYRQDPGQGLRLIYYSQIVNDFQKGDIAEGYSVSREKKESFPLTVTSAQKNPTAFYLCASSVTGHSNQPQHFGDGTRLSIL.

J is TRBJ2-3 and V is TRBV24-1, with a tentative D call TRBD1 (6 bases). V lost 1 base and J 6 bases, leaving 16 bases between the germline ends. CDR3 length: 16 amino acids. Germline CDR1 reads KGHDR; CDR2 reads SFDVKD. The CDR3 reads CATSDFSQGLGDTQYF. The CDR3 bases are TGTGCCACCAGTGATTTTTCACAGGGTCTCGGGGATACGCAGTATTTT.

The chain couples TRBV9 to TRBJ2-2; D might be TRBD1 (6 bases). The CDR3 has 16 amino acids. Germline CDR1 is SGDLS and CDR2 is YYNGEE. V shed 3 bases and J shed 2 bases, with 14 bases lying between them. Written as DNA, the CDR3 is TGTGCCAGCAGCGCCCGCCGGGACACTAACACCGGGGAGCTGTTTTTT. Translated, it gives CASSARRDTNTGELFF. The complete variable domain, with remaining parts taken from reference TRBV9 and TRBJ2-2, reads DSGVTQTPKHLITATGQRVTLRCSPRSGDLSVYWYQQSLDQGLQFLIQYYNGEERAKGNILERFSAQQFPDLHSELNLSSLELGDSALYFCASSARRDTNTGELFFGEGSRLTVL.

In this sample, this clone turned up once. The genes are TRBV9 and TRBJ1-1, with a possible D match to TRBD1 (5 bases). Per germline, CDR1 SGDLS and CDR2 YYNGEE. The V and J ends lost 6 bases and 3 bases respectively, with 12 bases between them. CDR3 length equals 13 residues. The CDR3 sequence: CASMGGSDTEAFF. CDR3 DNA: TGTGCCAGCATGGGGGGGTCGGACACTGAAGCTTTCTTT.

V and J are TRBV6-5 and TRBJ1-1; 8 bases match TRBD1. Germline loops: CDR1 MNHEY, CDR2 SVGAGI. The CDR3 contains 12 residues. CDR3 nucleotides: TGTGCTGTCGGGACAGGGAACACTGAAGCTTTCTTT. This gives the protein CAVGTGNTEAFF.

This chain links TRBV18 with TRBJ2-3, with 7 bases fitting TRBD1. The trim removed 3 bases at V and 2 bases at J, leaving 5 bases unmatched. The germline gives CDR1 KGHSH, CDR2 LQKENI. CDR3 length: 15 amino acids. The DNA for the CDR3 is TGTGCCAGCTCACCTCTAGGGGGCAACACAGATACGCAGTATTTT. Protein: CASSPLGGNTDTQYF.

The CDR3 spells CASSLNLAVPTDTQYF. CDR3 sequence (DNA): TGTGCCAGCAGCTTAAACTTGGCGGTCCCCACAGATACGCAGTATTTT. V and J are TRBV7-8 and TRBJ2-3; D is ambiguous. V shed 2 bases and J shed 2 bases, with 14 bases lying between them. This CDR3 has 16 amino acids. The germline V gene has CDR1 SGHVS and CDR2 FQNEAQ.

V usage is TRBV27 and J usage is TRBJ1-2; 7 bases map to TRBD1. The junction had 9 bases not matched to a gene; V was cut back by 3 bases and J by 5 bases. The CDR3 length is 15 residues. Germline V gene data show CDR1 as MNHEY and CDR2 as SMNVEV (reference sequence). In nucleotides, the CDR3 is TGTGCCAGCAGTTTCGTTTCCCCGACAGGGTATGGCTACACCTTC. Its translation is CASSFVSPTGYGYTF.

The genes are TRBV5-1 and TRBJ2-2; D possibly corresponds to TRBD2 (6 bases). CDR1 and CDR2 (germline): SGHRS, YFSETQ. The V gene lost 5 bases and the J gene lost 3 bases, with 17 bases spanning the gap. The CDR3 sequence is 16 residues long. The CDR3 DNA sequence: TGCGCCAGCAGATTCCGGGATCCGGGGGACACCGGGGAGCTGTTTTTT. It codes for CASRFRDPGDTGELFF.

The chain couples TRBV6-5 to TRBJ2-5, with a possible D match to TRBD2 (7 bases). The CDR3 contains 15 residues. CDR1 and CDR2 from the germline V gene are MNHEY and SVGAGI. Trimming shortened V by 5 bases and J by 4 bases, and 17 bases separated the two germline ends. Here the CDR3 reads CASSLSRGAGETQYF. The DNA of the CDR3 is TGTGCCAGCAGTCTTAGCCGGGGGGCGGGAGAGACCCAGTACTTC.

V usage is TRBV6-1 and J usage is TRBJ1-1; possible D gene TRBD1, 5 bases. V was trimmed by 3 bases and J by 4 bases, leaving 12 bases between them. CDR1 is MNHNS and CDR2 is SASEGT in the germline V gene. The CDR3 spans 14 residues. The CDR3 DNA is TGTGCCAGCAGTGAGGTTCAGGGAGGCACTGAAGCTTTCTTT. Its protein is CASSEVQGGTEAFF.

CDR3 sequence (DNA): TGTGCCAGCGTGACCCAGGGGAGTAAGCAGTACTTC. Translating it yields CASVTQGSKQYF. The J gene is TRBJ2-7, the V gene TRBV27; D is perhaps TRBD1 (6 bases). The germline gives CDR1 MNHEY, CDR2 SMNVEV (reference sequence). CDR3 size: 12 residues. V was pared by 8 bases and J by 8 bases, with 16 bases between.

J is TRBJ2-7 and V is TRBV6-4, with a possible D match to TRBD2 (5 bases). Trimming removed 3 bases from V and 0 bases from J, with 9 bases in between. From germline, CDR1 is MRHNA and CDR2 SNTAGT. The CDR3 sequence is 14 residues long. The CDR3 here is CASSEDWSSYEQYF. In nucleotides, the CDR3 is TGTGCCAGCAGTGAGGACTGGAGCTCCTACGAGCAGTACTTC.

The chain links TRBV9 to TRBJ2-1; the D gene is possibly TRBD2 (5 bases). Germline V lookup: CDR1 SGDLS, CDR2 YYNGEE. V was clipped by 0 bases and J by 7 bases, with 11 bases between them. CDR3 length: 14 residues. CDR3 DNA sequence: TGTGCCAGCAGCGTAGAGTCAGGAGGAAATGAGCAGTTCTTC. Protein sequence: CASSVESGGNEQFF.

The chain is built from TRBV4-2 and TRBJ1-4; D not resolved. The CDR3 contains 15 residues. Germline CDR1 and CDR2: LGHNA and YNFKEQ. V was trimmed by 0 bases and J by 8 bases, leaving 13 bases between them. The CDR3 coding sequence is TGTGCCAGCAGCCAAGAGATCAGTTCGGGGGAAAAACTGTTTTTT. This sequence encodes CASSQEISSGEKLFF.

The V and J genes are TRBV6-5 and TRBJ2-1; 8 nucleotides align to TRBD1. The V and J ends lost 6 bases and 6 bases, in that order; junction bases with no gene match: 10. This CDR3 has 15 amino acids. The germline V gene has CDR1 MNHEY and CDR2 SVGAGI. CDR3 loop: CASSPGTGVPNEQFF. The CDR3 DNA sequence: TGTGCCAGCAGCCCCGGGACAGGAGTCCCCAATGAGCAGTTCTTC.

This rearrangement joins TRBV4-1 to TRBJ1-1, with D tentatively TRBD1 (5 bases). Germline V gene data show CDR1 as MGHRA and CDR2 as YSYEKL. This CDR3 comprises 11 residues. Trimming took off 0 bases at V and 11 bases at J, with 7 bases between the two ends. Here the CDR3 DNA reads TGCGCCAGCAGCCAAGACAGGGTGGCTTTCTTT. It translates to CASSQDRVAFF.